This is a list of T cell receptor beta chains from one sample in a study of radiation and T cells in renal cell carcinoma. Profiling relied on immunoSEQ multiplex PCR, and the TCRdb table lists in-frame clones only, not all of them. The table has approximately 22,000 clones, approximately 80% seen once. The sample was blood, taken from a patient whose treatment included radiotherapy and nephrectomy. These receptors originate from a man aged 55 to 70 with renal cell carcinoma. CDR3s include the opening cysteine and the closing phenylalanine or tryptophan. Fields, in order: D gene, J gene, V gene, clone size, CDR3 protein, CDR3 DNA. The D gene is left open where the match is weak. Clone size is given for some rows only: seen once, a few or many times, or a class if the clone is expanded.

>TRBD1|TRBJ2-7|TRBV11-2|NA
CASSLTQGTASYEQYF
TGTGCCAGCAGCTTAACCCAGGGGACAGCTTCCTACGAGCAGTACTTC
>TRBD1|TRBJ1-3|TRBV6-4|few
CASTNFGTGGNTIYF
TGTGCCAGCACCAACTTCGGGACAGGGGGAAACACCATATATTTT
>NA|TRBJ2-1|TRBV7-9|NA
CASSLLATYNEQFF
TGTGCCAGCAGCTTGCTAGCGACCTACAATGAGCAGTTCTTC
>NA|TRBJ2-1|TRBV27|NA
CASSDRDHTAGEQFF
TGTGCCAGCAGCGATAGGGACCATACGGCAGGTGAGCAGTTCTTC
>NA|TRBJ2-7|TRBV6-6|once
CASSYYGGTYSYEQYF
TGTGCCAGCAGTTACTACGGCGGGACATACTCCTACGAGCAGTACTTC
>TRBD2|TRBJ2-5|TRBV5-4|NA
CASSWGLAGVQETQYF
TGTGCCAGCAGCTGGGGACTAGCGGGCGTCCAAGAGACCCAGTACTTC
>NA|TRBJ2-3|TRBV7-2|NA
CASSIPKPGSNPADTQYF
TGTGCCAGCAGCATCCCAAAACCGGGGAGCAACCCCGCAGATACGCAGTATTTT
>TRBD2|TRBJ2-1|TRBV13|once
CASSKGLAATVF
TGTGCCAGCAGCAAGGGACTAGCGGCAACGGTCTTC
>NA|TRBJ2-3|TRBV5-1|NA
CASSLLVSADTQYF
TGCGCCAGCAGCTTACTAGTTTCCGCAGATACGCAGTATTTT
>TRBD1|TRBJ2-2|TRBV10-2|NA
CASTTGTGNTGELFF
TGCGCCAGCACGACCGGGACAGGGAATACCGGGGAGCTGTTTTTT
>NA|TRBJ2-5|TRBV2|NA
CASSPRAQETQYF
TGTGCCAGCAGTCCCCGGGCACAAGAGACCCAGTACTTC
>NA|TRBJ1-4|TRBV18|NA
CASSLIPGHKAEKLFF
TGTGCCAGCTCCCTAATTCCGGGACACAAGGCAGAAAAACTGTTTTTT
>NA|TRBJ2-7|TRBV9|NA
CASSVDSGLRSYEQYF
TGTGCCAGCAGCGTAGATAGCGGACTCAGATCCTACGAGCAGTACTTC
>NA|TRBJ1-1|TRBV20-1|NA
CSGRGGTEAFF
TGCAGTGGTAGGGGGGGAACTGAAGCTTTCTTT
>TRBD1|TRBJ2-7|TRBV6-1|NA
CASTQQGASYEQYF
TGTGCCAGCACACAACAGGGGGCGTCCTACGAGCAGTACTTC
>TRBD2|TRBJ2-5|TRBV30|NA
CAVEREGSRGTQYF
TGTGCGGTCGAGAGGGAGGGCTCCCGAGGGACCCAGTACTTC
>NA|TRBJ1-2|TRBV12-5|once
CASGLSRIDYGYTF
TGTGCTAGTGGTTTGTCCCGTATAGACTATGGCTACACCTTC
>NA|TRBJ2-7|TRBV21-1|NA
CASSKEEAGDFYEQYF
TGTGCCAGCAGCAAAGAGGAGGCAGGGGATTTCTACGAGCAGTACTTC
>NA|TRBJ1-5|TRBV27|few
CASSLTTPQVSNQPQHF
TGTGCCAGCAGTCTAACTACGCCCCAGGTTAGCAATCAGCCCCAGCATTTT
>NA|TRBJ2-1|TRBV9|NA
CASSVGALSYNEQFF
TGTGCCAGCAGCGTAGGAGCCCTCTCCTACAATGAGCAGTTCTTC
>TRBD1|TRBJ2-5|TRBV6-5|few
CASSYGTGGSGETQYF
TGTGCCAGCAGTTACGGGACAGGTGGATCCGGAGAGACCCAGTACTTC
>TRBD1|TRBJ2-7|TRBV10-3|NA
CAISGNRGQQYF
TGTGCCATCAGTGGAAACAGGGGGCAGCAGTACTTC
>TRBD2|TRBJ2-1|TRBV30|NA
CAWTRLTGLAGDNEQFF
TGTGCCTGGACCCGCCTCACTGGACTAGCGGGAGATAATGAGCAGTTCTTC
>NA|TRBJ2-6|TRBV27|NA
CASSLQGANVLTF
TGTGCCAGCAGTCTACAAGGGGCCAACGTCCTGACTTTC
>TRBD1|TRBJ1-2|TRBV27|NA
CASSLLGQSYGYTF
TGTGCCAGCAGTTTATTGGGACAGTCGTATGGCTACACCTTC
>TRBD2|TRBJ2-7|TRBV27|NA
CASSPTRTSGSHEQYF
TGTGCCAGCAGTCCGACCCGGACTAGCGGGAGCCACGAGCAGTACTTC
>NA|TRBJ2-2|TRBV30|NA
CAWSVPFRTTAGELFF
TGTGCCTGGAGTGTCCCTTTTAGGACTACGGCCGGGGAGCTGTTTTTT
>TRBD2|TRBJ2-3|TRBV5-4|NA
CASSLRAGGSTDTQYF
TGTGCCAGCAGCTTGCGGGCGGGAGGGAGCACAGATACGCAGTATTTT
>TRBD2|TRBJ2-1|TRBV6-5|NA
CASNYGLAVYNEQFF
TGTGCCAGCAATTATGGGCTAGCGGTTTACAATGAGCAGTTCTTC
>TRBD1|TRBJ1-5|TRBV7-9|NA
CASSLGGGQNNQPQHF
TGTGCCAGCAGCTTGGGCGGGGGACAGAACAATCAGCCCCAGCATTTT
>NA|TRBJ2-5|TRBV6-6|NA
CASSQGETQYF
TGTGCCAGCAGCCAGGGGGAGACCCAGTACTTC
>NA|TRBJ1-1|TRBV6-5|NA
CASRVSTEAFF
TGTGCCAGCCGGGTGAGCACTGAAGCTTTCTTT
>TRBD2|TRBJ2-7|TRBV19|NA
CASSMGIAGNQYEQYF
TGTGCCAGTAGTATGGGTATAGCGGGAAACCAATACGAGCAGTACTTC
>NA|TRBJ2-2|TRBV6-1|medium-sized
CASSEFHGTNTGELFF
TGTGCCAGCAGTGAATTTCACGGGACGAACACCGGGGAGCTGTTTTTT
>NA|TRBJ2-3|TRBV7-9|NA
CASSSWGRGTDTQYF
TGTGCCAGCAGCTCCTGGGGGCGGGGCACAGATACGCAGTATTTT
>TRBD2|TRBJ2-1|TRBV6-5|medium-sized
CASSYEASGRDNEQFF
TGTGCCAGCAGTTACGAGGCTAGCGGGAGGGACAATGAGCAGTTCTTC
>NA|TRBJ1-2|TRBV11-2|NA
CASSLGTSSLGYTF
TGTGCCAGCAGCTTAGGCACCTCTTCGCTAGGCTACACCTTC
>TRBD2|TRBJ2-3|TRBV18|few
CASSRFSRLAGESTDTQYF
TGTGCCAGCTCACGTTTCTCAAGACTAGCGGGGGAAAGCACAGATACGCAGTATTTT
>TRBD2|TRBJ2-5|TRBV5-1|few
CASIGSGSRETQYF
TGCGCCAGCATCGGTAGCGGGAGCCGGGAGACCCAGTACTTC
>NA|TRBJ1-5|TRBV18|NA
CASSVEALSNQPQHF
TGTGCCAGCTCAGTGGAGGCTCTTAGCAATCAGCCCCAGCATTTT
>TRBD2|TRBJ2-1|TRBV7-9|NA
CASSPFSGKYNEQFF
TGTGCCAGCAGCCCCTTTAGCGGGAAGTACAATGAGCAGTTCTTC
>TRBD2|TRBJ2-1|TRBV7-9|NA
CASSDSPTSGSWDEQFF
TGTGCCAGCAGCGACTCTCCGACTAGCGGGAGTTGGGATGAGCAGTTCTTC
>TRBD1|TRBJ1-2|TRBV12-5|NA
CASGFGTDYGYTF
TGTGCTAGTGGTTTCGGGACAGACTATGGCTACACCTTC
>NA|TRBJ2-1|TRBV6-5|few
CASSSRQAGNEQFF
TGTGCCAGCAGTTCAAGGCAGGCCGGCAATGAGCAGTTCTTC
>TRBD1|TRBJ1-6|TRBV7-9|NA
CASSFTGEESPLHF
TGTGCCAGCAGCTTTACAGGGGAAGAATCACCCCTCCACTTT
>TRBD2|TRBJ2-1|TRBV5-1|NA
CASNLADNEQFF
TGCGCCAGCAATCTAGCGGACAATGAGCAGTTCTTC
>NA|TRBJ1-3|TRBV4-3|NA
CASSQLRQAGNTIYF
TGCGCCAGCAGCCAACTCAGACAGGCTGGAAACACCATATATTTT
>TRBD1|TRBJ2-7|TRBV4-1|NA
CASSLGQGAGEQYF
TGCGCCAGCAGCCTGGGACAGGGGGCGGGCGAGCAGTACTTC
>TRBD1|TRBJ2-7|TRBV5-1|NA
CASSRSGQGNYEQYF
TGCGCCAGCAGTAGATCGGGACAGGGTAACTACGAGCAGTACTTC
>NA|TRBJ2-3|TRBV9|NA
CASSVEAGTQYF
TGTGCCAGCAGCGTAGAAGCCGGTACGCAGTATTTT
>NA|TRBJ2-7|TRBV2|NA
CASSETDYEQYF
TGTGCCAGCAGTGAAACCGACTACGAGCAGTACTTC
>NA|TRBJ1-2|TRBV12-2|NA
CASRFPGALGHYGYTF
TGTGCAAGTCGCTTCCCAGGGGCCTTGGGGCACTATGGCTACACCTTC
>TRBD2|TRBJ2-3|TRBV19|many
CASSIGLAGWDTQYF
TGTGCCAGTAGTATAGGTCTAGCGGGATGGGATACGCAGTATTTT
>TRBD1|TRBJ2-5|TRBV7-3|NA
CASSRRGLVGETQYF
TGTGCCAGCAGCCGTAGGGGGCTAGTCGGTGAGACCCAGTACTTC
>NA|TRBJ2-5|TRBV7-2|NA
CASSQRGVGGEQYF
TGTGCCAGCAGCCAAAGAGGCGTAGGGGGGGAGCAGTACTTC